The 11 T cell receptor beta chains listed next were all sequenced from one sample in a study of cytotoxic CD8 clonotypes in ibrutinib-treated CLL. Sequenced by immunoSEQ multiplex PCR; TCRdb stores in-frame clones only, minus some. Here the sample spans some 160,000 clones, 70% to 85% being singletons. The source was PBMCs, collected after 12 months of ibrutinib treatment. Receptor source: a human donor with chronic lymphocytic leukemia.

The rearrangement joins TRBV4-3 to TRBJ2-7, with D possibly TRBD1 on 5 matching bases. The germline V gene encodes CDR1 LGHNA and CDR2 YSLEER. The V end was cut by 0 bases, the J end by 0 bases, with 12 bases between. The CDR3 length is 16 residues. CDR3 DNA: TGCGCCAGCAGCCAAGATTGGGGCACTTACTCCTACGAGCAGTACTTC. Translating it yields CASSQDWGTYSYEQYF.

The rearrangement links TRBV19 to TRBJ2-1; TRBD2 might be the D (6 bases). The V gene's germline CDR1 is LNHDA and CDR2 SQIVND (reference sequence). CDR3 size: 13 residues. V gave up 10 bases and J gave up 9 bases, with 19 bases separating them. CDR3 protein: CATSGLQRGEQFF. In DNA, the CDR3 is TGTGCCACCTCGGGACTCCAAAGGGGTGAGCAGTTCTTC.

This chain uses TRBV4-2 with TRBJ1-2; D might be TRBD1 (5 bases). Germline lookup yields CDR1 LGHNA and CDR2 YNFKEQ. The V gene lost 10 bases and the J gene lost 2 bases, with 17 bases spanning the gap. The CDR3 runs 14 residues. The CDR3 reads CATTLSTENYGYTF. The CDR3 DNA follows: TGTGCCACCACACTGTCGACAGAGAACTATGGCTACACCTTC.

The gene calls are TRBV11-2 and TRBJ2-1; TRBD1 aligns across 9 bases. V lost 4 bases and J lost 1; bases outside the gene matches: 2. The CDR3 totals 15 residues. The germline V gene encodes CDR1 SGHAT and CDR2 FQNNGV. The DNA for the CDR3 is TGTGCCAGCAGCTCTGACAGGGGGTCCTACAATGAGCAGTTCTTC. It codes for CASSSDRGSYNEQFF.

This clone was detected only once. This CDR3 is CASSLRSSGRGGRYEQYF. Here the CDR3 DNA reads TGTGCCAGCAGCTTGCGGTCTAGCGGGAGGGGAGGAAGGTACGAGCAGTACTTC. The chain uses TRBV5-6 and TRBJ2-5; the match to TRBD2 covers 12 bases. The closer fit of TRBJ2-7 to the DNA end suggests the J call may be wrong. The CDR3 runs to 18 residues. Looked up from germline, CDR1 is SGHDT and CDR2 is YYEEEE.

The rearrangement uses TRBV18 and TRBJ1-1; tentatively, D is TRBD1 (5 bases). V lost 0 bases to trimming and J lost 6 bases, with 23 bases between them. This CDR3 is built from 18 residues. Per the germline V gene, CDR1 is KGHSH and CDR2 is LQKENI. This CDR3 is CASSPPKGASRGRAEAFF. The CDR3 DNA follows: TGTGCCAGCTCACCACCTAAGGGAGCTAGTCGGGGGAGGGCTGAAGCTTTCTTT.

The table lists this clone with many counts. J is TRBJ1-2 and V is TRBV7-9; D gene unclear. The CDR3 loop spans 11 amino acids. CDR1 and CDR2 from the germline V gene are SEHNR and FQNEAQ (reference sequence). The V end lost 7 bases, the J end lost 3 bases, and 6 bases lay between the germline ends. This CDR3 reads CASTRDYGYTF. The CDR3 DNA follows: TGTGCCAGCACCCGCGACTATGGCTACACCTTC.

The genes are TRBV7-9 and TRBJ2-3; 10 bases are a match to TRBD1. The CDR3 loop spans 15 amino acids. J was trimmed by 6 bases and V by 9 bases; bases with no gene match: 12. CDR1 SEHNR and CDR2 FQNEAQ come from the germline V gene (reference sequence). The CDR3 loop is CASGIGTGARDTQYF. The CDR3 coding sequence is TGTGCCAGTGGGATTGGGACAGGGGCGCGGGATACGCAGTATTTT.

This clone was counted a few times. The chain combines TRBV10-3 with TRBJ1-2; TRBD1 matches at 12 bases. This CDR3 has 16 amino acids. J gave up 2 bases and V 6 bases, and 7 bases lay outside the gene matches. Germline lookup yields CDR1 ENHRY and CDR2 SYGVKD. The CDR3 DNA is TGTGCCATCAGAACCCCGGGACAGGGGGCCAACTATGGCTACACCTTC. As protein: CAIRTPGQGANYGYTF.

This CDR3 reads CASSIREGDTQYF. DNA of the CDR3: TGTGCCAGTAGTATTAGGGAAGGAGATACGCAGTATTTT. This sequence joins TRBV19 and TRBJ2-3; D is uncertain. This CDR3 comprises 13 residues. The ends were cut back, 3 bases at V and 5 bases at J, with 9 bases in the middle. Germline assignment: CDR1 LNHDA and CDR2 SQIVND (reference sequence).

This clone was observed a few times. The chain links TRBV28 to TRBJ2-1; D is possibly TRBD1 or TRBD2 (6 bases each). V dropped 6 bases and J dropped 2 bases, with 14 bases sitting between them. From germline, CDR1 is MDHEN and CDR2 SYDVKM. This CDR3 region has 15 residues. CDR3 coding DNA: TGTGCCAGCAGGCGCGGAGGGGGGACCTACAATGAGCAGTTCTTC. Amino acid sequence: CASRRGGGTYNEQFF.